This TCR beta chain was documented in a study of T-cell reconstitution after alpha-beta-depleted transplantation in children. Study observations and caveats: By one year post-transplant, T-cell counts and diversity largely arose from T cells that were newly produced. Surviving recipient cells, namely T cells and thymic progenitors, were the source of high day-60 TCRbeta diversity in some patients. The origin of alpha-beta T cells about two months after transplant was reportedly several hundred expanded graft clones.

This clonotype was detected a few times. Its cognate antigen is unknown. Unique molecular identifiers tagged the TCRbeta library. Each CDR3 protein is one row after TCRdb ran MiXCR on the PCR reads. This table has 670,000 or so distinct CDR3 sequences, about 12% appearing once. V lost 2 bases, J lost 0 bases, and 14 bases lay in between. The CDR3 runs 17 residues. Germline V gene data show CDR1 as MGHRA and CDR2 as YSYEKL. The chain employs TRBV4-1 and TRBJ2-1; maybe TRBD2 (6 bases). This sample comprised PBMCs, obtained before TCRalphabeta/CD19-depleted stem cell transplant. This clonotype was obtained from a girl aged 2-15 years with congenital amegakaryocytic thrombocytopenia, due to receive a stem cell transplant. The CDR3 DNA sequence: TGCGCCAGCAGCCAAATCCTGGCGGGAATCTCCTACAATGAGCAGTTCTTC. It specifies CASSQILAGISYNEQFF.